One and the same sample provided the 10 T cell receptor beta chains below, sequenced in a study of T-cell memory formation after mild COVID-19. MiXCR, applied by TCRdb to the 5' RACE reads, yields one record per CDR3 protein. The repertoire holds about 610,000 distinct CDR3 sequences, with about 18% as singletons. Input material: PBMCs or a T cell subset sorted from them (not recorded which). The source is an adult woman who had mild COVID-19 (a few samples of this study predate the infection). Cell type and time point are not known.

V is TRBV12-3 or TRBV12-4 and J is TRBJ2-1; the match to TRBD1 covers 9 bases. The CDR3 covers 13 residues. The ends lost 7 bases at V and 8 bases at J; junction bases unmatched: 6. CDR3 residues: CASNPGTGHEQFF. CDR3 nucleotide sequence: TGTGCCAGCAATCCCGGGACAGGGCATGAGCAGTTCTTC.

The CDR3: CAISESNRGAGEQYF. As DNA, the CDR3 is TGTGCCATCAGTGAGTCGAATAGGGGGGCTGGTGAGCAGTACTTC. The rearrangement joins TRBV10-3 to TRBJ2-7; tentatively, D is TRBD1 or TRBD2 (6 bases each). CDR1 is ENHRY, CDR2 SYGVKD, per germline. This CDR3 is built from 15 residues. Trimming removed 0 bases from V and 7 bases from J, with 16 bases in between.

This clonotype was seen a handful of times. The chain employs TRBV3-1 and TRBJ2-7, with 13 bases matching TRBD2. The J segment lost 2 bases and the V segment lost 2 bases, leaving 6 bases of the junction unmatched. CDR3 length: 17 amino acids. The germline V gene encodes CDR1 LGHDT and CDR2 YNNKEL (reference sequence). The DNA for the CDR3 is TGTGCCAGCAGCCAACGGCCCGGGACTAGCGGGGCCTACGAGCAGTACTTC. Residues: CASSQRPGTSGAYEQYF.

This chain uses TRBV3-1 with TRBJ2-6, with 7 bases that match TRBD2. CDR1 is LGHDT, CDR2 YNNKEL, per germline (reference sequence). The trim removed 1 base at V and 0 bases at J, leaving 6 bases unmatched. The CDR3 is 18 residues long. CDR3 nucleotides: TGTGCCAGCAGCCAAGTGGGGGGGATAGGCTCTGGGGCCAACGTCCTGACTTTC. Protein: CASSQVGGIGSGANVLTF.

This chain uses TRBV5-6 with TRBJ2-5; 8 bases are a match to TRBD1. V dropped 5 bases and J dropped 5; count of bases not matched to a gene: 8. The CDR3 is 14 amino acids. Germline lookup yields CDR1 SGHDT and CDR2 YYEEEE. The CDR3 DNA sequence: TGTGCCAGCAGTTCTGGGACAGGATTGGAGACCCAGTACTTC. Its translation is CASSSGTGLETQYF. Drawing the rest from reference TRBV5-6 and TRBJ2-5, the complete variable domain is DAGVTQSPTHLIKTRGQQVTLRCSPKSGHDTVSWYQQALGQGPQFIFQYYEEEERQRGNFPDRFSGHQFPNYSSELNVNALLLGDSALYLCASSSGTGLETQYFGPGTRLLVL.

The V and J genes are TRBV5-6 and TRBJ2-3, with no clear D. There are 15 residues in the CDR3. Trimming removed 3 bases at V and 0 bases at J, with 11 bases between. Germline CDR1 is SGHDT and CDR2 is YYEEEE. The CDR3 nucleotides are TGTGCCAGCAGCTGGGGAAATCCTAGCACAGATACGCAGTATTTT. This encodes CASSWGNPSTDTQYF.

The chain is built from TRBV5-6 and TRBJ1-1, with D tentatively TRBD1 (6 bases). This CDR3 spans 15 amino acids. Trimming removed 5 bases from V and 1 base from J, with 15 bases in between. Germline V gives CDR1 SGHDT, CDR2 YYEEEE. The CDR3, as DNA: TGTGCCAGCAGGCCAATGGGGGCTGGGAACACTGAAGCTTTCTTT. Protein product: CASRPMGAGNTEAFF.

This CDR3 is CASSDVGYSYEQYF. The CDR3 nucleotides are TGTGCCAGCAGTGACGTGGGGTACTCCTACGAGCAGTACTTC. This chain links TRBV6-1 with TRBJ2-7, with D unresolved. CDR1 and CDR2 (germline): MNHNS, SASEGT. This CDR3 has 14 amino acids. The germline V and J ends were trimmed by 3 bases and 0 bases, with 9 bases remaining between them.

V gene TRBV12-3 or TRBV12-4 combines with J gene TRBJ2-2; 7 bases fit TRBD1. The CDR3 totals 16 residues. V was clipped by 3 bases and J by 7 bases; unmatched bases: 11. For the CDR3, the DNA is TGTGCCAGCAGTTTTTACCTGGACAGGCCCGGCGGGGAGCTGTTTTTT. Protein sequence: CASSFYLDRPGGELFF.

This sequence joins TRBV5-6 and TRBJ2-1, with 7 bases fitting TRBD1. Germline V gene lookup returns CDR1 SGHDT and CDR2 YYEEEE. After removal of 5 bases from V and 9 bases from J, the junction contained 8 bases not matched to a gene. CDR3 size: 13 residues. This chain's CDR3 is CASSPTGNLEQFF. The CDR3, as DNA: TGTGCCAGCAGTCCGACAGGGAATCTTGAGCAGTTCTTC.